This record looks at one TCR beta chain sequence and its context. As for treatment: 15 to 20 received Ad26.COV2.S at low or high dose, single or two shots; about 5 received placebo; per-sample allocation not given. Specimens were obtained on day 63 following the first vaccine or placebo injection. The ends were cut back, 1 base at V and 5 bases at J, with 11 bases in the middle. CDR1 is MGHRA and CDR2 is YSYEKL in the germline V gene. The CDR3 runs 14 residues. The data are from a study of Ad26.COV2.S vaccination and SARS-CoV-2 variants. Repertoires were generated with immunoSEQ multiplex PCR, while TCRdb's copy carries only in-frame clones and drops some. Of about 320,000 clones detected, 85% to 90% appear once; the ten largest clones hold around 5.5%.

The chain recombines TRBV4-1 with TRBJ1-2; D call uncertain. The TCR originated in a person aged 18-65 years who received the Ad26.COV2.S COVID-19 vaccine or a placebo. The starting material was peripheral blood, obtained in a trial of Ad26.COV2.S vaccine versus placebo. CDR3 bases: TGCGCCAGCAGCCAAGGCGATGTCCAGTATGGCTACACCTTC. Translating gives CASSQGDVQYGYTF.